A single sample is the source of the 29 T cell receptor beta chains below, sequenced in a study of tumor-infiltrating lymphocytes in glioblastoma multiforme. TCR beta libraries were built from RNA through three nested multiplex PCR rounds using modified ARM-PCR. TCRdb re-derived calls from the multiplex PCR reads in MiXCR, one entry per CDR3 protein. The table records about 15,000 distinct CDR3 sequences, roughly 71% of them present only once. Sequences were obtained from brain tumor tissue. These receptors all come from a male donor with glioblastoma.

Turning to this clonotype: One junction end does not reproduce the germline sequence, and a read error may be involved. CDR3 in amino acids: CSVEDRGTAQHF. In nucleotides, the CDR3 is TGCAGCGTAGAAGATAGGGGGACAGCCCAGCATTTT. The rearrangement joins TRBV29-1 to TRBJ1-5, with TRBD1 identical over 7 bases. Germline CDR1 reads SQVTM; CDR2 reads ANQGSEA. This CDR3 region has 12 residues.

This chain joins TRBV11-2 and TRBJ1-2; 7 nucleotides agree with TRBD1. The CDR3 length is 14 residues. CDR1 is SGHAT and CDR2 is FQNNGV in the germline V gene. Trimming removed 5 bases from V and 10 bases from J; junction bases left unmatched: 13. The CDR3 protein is CASSPAVTGRDYTF. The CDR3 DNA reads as TGTGCCAGCAGCCCAGCGGTGACAGGGAGGGACTACACCTTC.

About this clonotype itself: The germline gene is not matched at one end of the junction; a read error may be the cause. The CDR3 sequence is CASSLEGSVLKPEAFF. In DNA form, the CDR3 reads TGCGCAAGCAGCTTGGAGGGTTCGGTGCTCAAACCTGAAGCTTTCTTT. This rearrangement joins TRBV5-1 to TRBJ1-1; D ambiguous. Germline CDR1 is SGHRS and CDR2 is YFSETQ. This CDR3 has 16 amino acids. The whole variable domain, filled in from reference TRBV5-1 and TRBJ1-1, reads KAGVTQTPRYLIKTRGQQVTLSCSPISGHRSVSWYQQTPGQGLQFLFEYFSETQRNKGNFPGRFSGRQFSNSRSEMNVSTLELGDSALYLCASSLEGSVLKPEAFFGQGTRLTVV.

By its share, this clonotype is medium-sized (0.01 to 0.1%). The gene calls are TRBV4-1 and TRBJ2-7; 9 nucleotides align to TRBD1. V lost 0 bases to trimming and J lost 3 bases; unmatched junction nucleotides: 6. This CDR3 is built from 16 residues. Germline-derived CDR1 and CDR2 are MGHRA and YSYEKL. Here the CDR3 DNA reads TGCGCCAGCAGCCAAGAACGAGGGACAGGGAACTACGAGCAGTACTTC. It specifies CASSQERGTGNYEQYF.

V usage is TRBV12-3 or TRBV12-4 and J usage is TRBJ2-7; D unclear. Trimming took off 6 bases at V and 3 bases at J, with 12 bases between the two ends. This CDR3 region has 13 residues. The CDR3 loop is CASSLNLDYEQYF. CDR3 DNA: TGTGCCAGCAGCCTCAATTTAGACTACGAGCAGTACTTC.

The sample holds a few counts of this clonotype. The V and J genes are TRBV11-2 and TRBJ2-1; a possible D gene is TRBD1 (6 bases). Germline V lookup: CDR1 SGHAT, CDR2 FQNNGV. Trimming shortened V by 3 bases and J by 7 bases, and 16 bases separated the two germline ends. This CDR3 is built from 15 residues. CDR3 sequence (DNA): TGTGCCAGCAGCTTTTCGAGGACCAGGGGTAATGAGCAGTTCTTC. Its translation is CASSFSRTRGNEQFF.

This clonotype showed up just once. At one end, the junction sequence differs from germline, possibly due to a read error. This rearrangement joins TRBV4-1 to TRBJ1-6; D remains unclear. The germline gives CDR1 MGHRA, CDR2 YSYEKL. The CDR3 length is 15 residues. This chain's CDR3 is CASQDLASWVSSLHF. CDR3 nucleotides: TGCGCCAGCCAAGACCTGGCATCTTGGGTTTCATCCCTCCACTTT.

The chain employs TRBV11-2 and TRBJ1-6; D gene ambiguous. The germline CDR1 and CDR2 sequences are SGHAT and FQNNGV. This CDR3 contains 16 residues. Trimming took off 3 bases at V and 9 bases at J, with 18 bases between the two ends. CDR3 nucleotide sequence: TGTGCCAGCAGCTTCCGTATTACCATTGAGAGTTCACCCCTCCACTTT. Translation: CASSFRITIESSPLHF.

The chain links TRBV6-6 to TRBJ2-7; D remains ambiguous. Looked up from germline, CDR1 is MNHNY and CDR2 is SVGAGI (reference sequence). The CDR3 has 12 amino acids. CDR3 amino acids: CVSSYTYYEQYV. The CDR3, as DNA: TGTGTCAGCAGTTACACTTATTACGAGCAGTACGTC.

This CDR3 is CASSGNLAGGTDTQYF. The CDR3 DNA reads TGTGCCAGCAGTGGGAACCTAGCGGGAGGGACAGATACGCAGTATTTT. This sequence joins TRBV2 and TRBJ2-3; TRBD2 aligns across 12 bases. Trimming took 4 bases from V and 3 from J; bases not matched to a gene: 5. Germline CDR1 is SNHLY and CDR2 is FYNNEI. This CDR3 has 16 amino acids.

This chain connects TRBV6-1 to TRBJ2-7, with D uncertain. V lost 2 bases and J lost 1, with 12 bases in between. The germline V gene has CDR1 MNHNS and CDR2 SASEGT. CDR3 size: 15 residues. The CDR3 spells CASSETTCGSYEQYV. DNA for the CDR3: TGTGCCAGCAGTGAAACTACATGTGGATCCTACGAGCAGTACGTC.

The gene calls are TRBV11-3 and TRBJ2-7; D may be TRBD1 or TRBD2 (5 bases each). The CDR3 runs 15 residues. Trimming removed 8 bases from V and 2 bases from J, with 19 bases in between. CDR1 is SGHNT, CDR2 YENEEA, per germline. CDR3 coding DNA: TGTGCCAGCGGCACTAGACAGACTCTGGCCTACGAGCAGTACTTC. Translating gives CASGTRQTLAYEQYF.

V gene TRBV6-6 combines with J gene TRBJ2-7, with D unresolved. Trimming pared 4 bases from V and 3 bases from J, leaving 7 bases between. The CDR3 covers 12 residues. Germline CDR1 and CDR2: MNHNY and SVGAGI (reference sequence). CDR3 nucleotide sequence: TGTGCCAGCAGTTGCTCTTACTACGAGCAGTACGTC. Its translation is CASSCSYYEQYV.

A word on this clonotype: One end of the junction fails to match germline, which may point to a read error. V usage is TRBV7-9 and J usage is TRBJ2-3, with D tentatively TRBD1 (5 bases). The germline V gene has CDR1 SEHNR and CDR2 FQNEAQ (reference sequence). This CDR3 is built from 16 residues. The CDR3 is CASSLPESSETDAQNF. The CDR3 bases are TGTGCCAGCAGCTTACCGGAATCGTCAGAGACAGATGCGCAGAATTTT.

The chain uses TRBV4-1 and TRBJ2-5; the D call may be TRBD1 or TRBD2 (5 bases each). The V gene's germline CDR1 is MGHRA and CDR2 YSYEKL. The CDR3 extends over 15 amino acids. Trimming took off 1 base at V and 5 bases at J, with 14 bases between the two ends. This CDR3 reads CASSQGDGGLETQYF. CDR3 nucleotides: TGCGCCAGCAGCCAAGGGGACGGAGGATTGGAGACCCAGTACTTC.

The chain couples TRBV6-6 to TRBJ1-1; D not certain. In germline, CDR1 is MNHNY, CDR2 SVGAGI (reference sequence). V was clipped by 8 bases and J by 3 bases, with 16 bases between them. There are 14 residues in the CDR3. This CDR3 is CASASHERDTEAFF. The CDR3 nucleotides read TGTGCCAGCGCGTCCCATGAGAGGGACACTGAAGCTTTCTTT.

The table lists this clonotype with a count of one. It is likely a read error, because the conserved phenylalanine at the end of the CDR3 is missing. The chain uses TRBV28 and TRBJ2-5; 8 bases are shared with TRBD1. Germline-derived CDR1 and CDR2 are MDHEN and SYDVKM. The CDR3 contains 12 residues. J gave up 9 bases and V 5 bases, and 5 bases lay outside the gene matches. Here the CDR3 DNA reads TGTGCCAGCAGTGAGGACAGGGAGCCCCAGTACCTC. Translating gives CASSEDREPQYL.

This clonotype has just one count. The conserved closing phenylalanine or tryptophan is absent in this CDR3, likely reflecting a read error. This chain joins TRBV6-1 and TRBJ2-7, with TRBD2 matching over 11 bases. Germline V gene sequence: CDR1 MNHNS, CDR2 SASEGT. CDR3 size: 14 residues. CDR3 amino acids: CASTGTSGSYDQYS. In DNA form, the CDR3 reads TGTGCCAGCACCGGGACTAGCGGCTCCTACGATCAGTACTCC.

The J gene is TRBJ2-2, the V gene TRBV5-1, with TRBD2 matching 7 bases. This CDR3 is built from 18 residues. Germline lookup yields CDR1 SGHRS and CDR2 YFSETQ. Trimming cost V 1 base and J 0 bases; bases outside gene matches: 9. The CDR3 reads CASSLTPSGPANTGELFF. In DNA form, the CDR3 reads TGCGCCAGCAGCTTGACGCCTAGCGGTCCCGCGAACACCGGGGAGCTGTTTTTT.

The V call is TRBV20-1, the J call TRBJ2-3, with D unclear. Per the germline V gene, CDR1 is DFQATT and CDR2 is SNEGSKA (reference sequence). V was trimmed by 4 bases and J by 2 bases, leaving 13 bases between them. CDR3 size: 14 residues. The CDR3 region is CSAIRSGTTDTQYF. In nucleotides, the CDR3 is TGCAGTGCTATTCGTTCAGGAACCACAGATACGCAGTATTTT.

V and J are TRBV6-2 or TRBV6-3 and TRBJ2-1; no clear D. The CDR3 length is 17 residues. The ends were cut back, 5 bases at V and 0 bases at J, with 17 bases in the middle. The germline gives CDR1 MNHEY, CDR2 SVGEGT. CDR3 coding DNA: TGTGCCAGCAGTCACCTAGGGATCGCGGACTCCTACAATGAGCAGTTCTTC. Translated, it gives CASSHLGIADSYNEQFF.

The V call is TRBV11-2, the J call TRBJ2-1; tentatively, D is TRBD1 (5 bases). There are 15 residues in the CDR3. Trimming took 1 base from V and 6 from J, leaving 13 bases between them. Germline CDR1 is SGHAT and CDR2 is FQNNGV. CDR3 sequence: CASSLAPLRVNEQFF. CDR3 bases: TGTGCCAGCAGCTTAGCCCCCCTCAGGGTCAATGAGCAGTTCTTC.

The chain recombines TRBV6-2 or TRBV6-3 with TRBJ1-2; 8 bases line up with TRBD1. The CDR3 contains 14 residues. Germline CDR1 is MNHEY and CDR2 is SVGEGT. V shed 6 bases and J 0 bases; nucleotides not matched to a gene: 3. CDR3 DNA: TGTGCCAGCAGCCGGGACAGGACTAACTATGGCTACACCTTC. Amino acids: CASSRDRTNYGYTF.

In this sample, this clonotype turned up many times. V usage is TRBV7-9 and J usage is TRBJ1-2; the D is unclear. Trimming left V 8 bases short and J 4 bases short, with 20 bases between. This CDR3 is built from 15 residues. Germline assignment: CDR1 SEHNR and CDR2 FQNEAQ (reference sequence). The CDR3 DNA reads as TGTGCCAGCGGTCTTAGTGGGTCAGGTCTCTATGGCTACACCTTC. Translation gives CASGLSGSGLYGYTF.

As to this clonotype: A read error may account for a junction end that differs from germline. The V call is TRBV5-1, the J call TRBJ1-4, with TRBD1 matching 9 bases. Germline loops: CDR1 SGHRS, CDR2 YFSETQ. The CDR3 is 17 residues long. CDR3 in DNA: TGCGCCAGCAGTTGGGAGACAGGGGGTTCAACTAATGAAAGACTGTTTTTT. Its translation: CASSWETGGSTNERLFF.

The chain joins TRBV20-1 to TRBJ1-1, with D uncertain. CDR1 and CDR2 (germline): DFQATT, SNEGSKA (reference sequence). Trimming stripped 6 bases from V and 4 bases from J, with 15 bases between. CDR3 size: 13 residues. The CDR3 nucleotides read TGCAGTGCACCCGATAGTACGGTCACTGAAGCTTTCTTT. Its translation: CSAPDSTVTEAFF.

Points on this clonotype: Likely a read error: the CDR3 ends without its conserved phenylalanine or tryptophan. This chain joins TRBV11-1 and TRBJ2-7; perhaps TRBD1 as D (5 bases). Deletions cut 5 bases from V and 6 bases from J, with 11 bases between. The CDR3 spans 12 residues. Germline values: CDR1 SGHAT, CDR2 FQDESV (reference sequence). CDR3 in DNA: TGTGCCAGCAGCGGAAAGGGGTGCGAGCAGTACTTG. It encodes CASSGKGCEQYL.

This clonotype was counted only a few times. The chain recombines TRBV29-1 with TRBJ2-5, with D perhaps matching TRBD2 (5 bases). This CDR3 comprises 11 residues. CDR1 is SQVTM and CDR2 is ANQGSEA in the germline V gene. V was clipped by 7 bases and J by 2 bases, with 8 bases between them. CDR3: CSAGSQETQYF. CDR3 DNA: TGCAGCGCGGGATCACAAGAGACCCAGTACTTC. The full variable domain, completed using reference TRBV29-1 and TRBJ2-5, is SAVISQKPSRDICQRGTSLTIQCQVDSQVTMMFWYRQQPGQSLTLIATANQGSEATYESGFVIDKFPISRPNLTFSTLTVSNMSPEDSSIYLCSAGSQETQYFGPGTRLLVL.

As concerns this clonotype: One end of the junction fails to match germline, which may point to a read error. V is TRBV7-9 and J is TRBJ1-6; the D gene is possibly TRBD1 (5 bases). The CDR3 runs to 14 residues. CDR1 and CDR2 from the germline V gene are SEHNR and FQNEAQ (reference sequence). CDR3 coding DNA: TGTGCCAGAAGCTTAAGGGGCAGTTATTCACCCCTCCACTTT. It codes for CARSLRGSYSPLHF.